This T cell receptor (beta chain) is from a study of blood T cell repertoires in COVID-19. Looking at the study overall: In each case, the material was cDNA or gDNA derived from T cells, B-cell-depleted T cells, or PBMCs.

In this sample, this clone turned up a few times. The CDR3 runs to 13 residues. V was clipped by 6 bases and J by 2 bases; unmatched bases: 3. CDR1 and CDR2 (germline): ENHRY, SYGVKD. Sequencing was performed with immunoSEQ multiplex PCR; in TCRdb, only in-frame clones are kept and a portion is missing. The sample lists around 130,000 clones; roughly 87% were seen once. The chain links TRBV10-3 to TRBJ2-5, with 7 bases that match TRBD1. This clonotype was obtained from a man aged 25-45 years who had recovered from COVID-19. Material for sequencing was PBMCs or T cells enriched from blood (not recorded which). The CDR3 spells CAISRGQQETQYF. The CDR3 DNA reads TGTGCCATCAGCCGGGGACAGCAAGAGACCCAGTACTTC.